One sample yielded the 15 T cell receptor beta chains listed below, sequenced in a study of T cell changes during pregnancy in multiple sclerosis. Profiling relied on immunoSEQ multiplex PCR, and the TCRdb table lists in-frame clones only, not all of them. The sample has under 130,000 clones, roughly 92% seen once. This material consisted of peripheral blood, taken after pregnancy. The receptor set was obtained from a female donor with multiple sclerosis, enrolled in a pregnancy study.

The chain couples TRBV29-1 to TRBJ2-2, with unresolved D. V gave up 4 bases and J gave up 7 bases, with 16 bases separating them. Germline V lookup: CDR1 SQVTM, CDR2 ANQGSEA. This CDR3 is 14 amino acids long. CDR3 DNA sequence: TGCAGCGTTGTAGTGGGCCTAAAGATCGGGGAGCTGTTTTTT. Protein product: CSVVVGLKIGELFF.

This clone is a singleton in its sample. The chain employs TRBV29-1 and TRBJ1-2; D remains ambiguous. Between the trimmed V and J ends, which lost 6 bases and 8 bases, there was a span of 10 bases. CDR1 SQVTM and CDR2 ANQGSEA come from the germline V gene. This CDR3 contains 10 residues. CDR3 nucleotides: TGCAGCGTGGGCAGCTCGGGCTACACCTTC. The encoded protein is CSVGSSGYTF.

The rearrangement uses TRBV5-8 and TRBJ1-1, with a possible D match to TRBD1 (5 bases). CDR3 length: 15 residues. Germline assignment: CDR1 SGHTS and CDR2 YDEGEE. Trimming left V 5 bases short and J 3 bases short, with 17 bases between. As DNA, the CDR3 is TGTGCCAGCAGTCTAGACAGCCGTTGGGACACTGAAGCTTTCTTT. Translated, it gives CASSLDSRWDTEAFF.

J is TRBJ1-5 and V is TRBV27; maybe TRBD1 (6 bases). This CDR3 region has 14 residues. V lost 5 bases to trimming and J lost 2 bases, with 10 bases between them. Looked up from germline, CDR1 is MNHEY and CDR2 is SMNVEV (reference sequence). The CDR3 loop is CASSIRQGNQPQHF. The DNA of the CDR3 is TGTGCCAGCAGTATTCGACAGGGCAATCAGCCCCAGCATTTT.

CDR3 sequence: CASRHRTGSSGANVLTF. CDR3 DNA sequence: TGTGCCAGCAGACATCGTACAGGAAGCTCTGGGGCCAACGTCCTGACTTTC. The V gene is TRBV9, the J gene TRBJ2-6; D might be TRBD1 (5 bases). This CDR3 contains 17 residues. The V gene lost 5 bases and the J gene lost 0 bases, with 15 bases spanning the gap. The germline CDR1 and CDR2 sequences are SGDLS and YYNGEE.

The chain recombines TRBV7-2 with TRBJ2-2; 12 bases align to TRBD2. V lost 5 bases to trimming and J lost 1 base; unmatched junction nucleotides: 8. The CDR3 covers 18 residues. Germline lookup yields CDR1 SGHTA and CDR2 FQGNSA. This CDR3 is CASSRLAGALGNTGELFF. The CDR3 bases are TGTGCCAGCAGCCGACTAGCGGGGGCTTTAGGGAACACCGGGGAGCTGTTTTTT.

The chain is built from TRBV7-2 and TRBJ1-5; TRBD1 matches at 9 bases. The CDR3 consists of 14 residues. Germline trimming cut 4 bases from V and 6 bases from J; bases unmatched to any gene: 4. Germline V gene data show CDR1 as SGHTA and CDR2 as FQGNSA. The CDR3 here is CASSYTGGVQPQHF. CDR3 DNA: TGTGCCAGCAGCTATACAGGGGGCGTTCAGCCCCAGCATTTT.

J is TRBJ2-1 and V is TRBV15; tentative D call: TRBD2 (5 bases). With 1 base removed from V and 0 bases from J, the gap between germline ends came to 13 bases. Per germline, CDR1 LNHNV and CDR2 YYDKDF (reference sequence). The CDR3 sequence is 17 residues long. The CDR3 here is CATSRGEWLSSYNEQFF. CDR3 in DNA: TGTGCCACCAGCAGAGGGGAGTGGTTAAGCTCCTACAATGAGCAGTTCTTC. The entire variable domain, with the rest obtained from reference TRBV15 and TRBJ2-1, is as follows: DAMVIQNPRYQVTQFGKPVTLSCSQTLNHNVMYWYQQKSSQAPKLLFHYYDKDFNNEADTPDNFQSRRPNTSFCFLDIRSPGLGDTAMYLCATSRGEWLSSYNEQFFGPGTRLTVL.

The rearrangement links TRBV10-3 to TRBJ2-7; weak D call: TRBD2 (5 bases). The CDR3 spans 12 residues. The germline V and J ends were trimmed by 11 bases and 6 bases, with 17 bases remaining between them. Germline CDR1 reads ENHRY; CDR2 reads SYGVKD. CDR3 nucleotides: TGTGCCGCGGAGGAACGGCTCGGCGAGCAGTACTTC. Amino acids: CAAEERLGEQYF.

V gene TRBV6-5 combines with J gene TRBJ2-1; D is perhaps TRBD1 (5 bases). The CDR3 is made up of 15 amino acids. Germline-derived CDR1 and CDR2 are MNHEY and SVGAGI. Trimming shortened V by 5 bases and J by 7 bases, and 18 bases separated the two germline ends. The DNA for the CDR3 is TGTGCCAGCAGTGGCGGCAGGGCATTTGTGAATGAGCAGTTCTTC. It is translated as CASSGGRAFVNEQFF.

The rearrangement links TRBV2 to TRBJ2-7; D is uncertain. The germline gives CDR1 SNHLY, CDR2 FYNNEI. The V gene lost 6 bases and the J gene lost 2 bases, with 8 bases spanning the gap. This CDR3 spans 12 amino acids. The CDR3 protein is CASRRLTYEQYF. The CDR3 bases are TGTGCCAGCAGGCGCCTTACCTACGAGCAGTACTTC.

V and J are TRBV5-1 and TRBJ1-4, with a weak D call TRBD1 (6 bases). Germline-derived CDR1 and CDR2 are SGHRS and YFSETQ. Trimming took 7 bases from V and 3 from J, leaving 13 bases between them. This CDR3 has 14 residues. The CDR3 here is CASSTGFANEKLFF. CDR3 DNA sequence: TGCGCCAGCTCCACAGGGTTCGCTAATGAAAAACTGTTTTTT.

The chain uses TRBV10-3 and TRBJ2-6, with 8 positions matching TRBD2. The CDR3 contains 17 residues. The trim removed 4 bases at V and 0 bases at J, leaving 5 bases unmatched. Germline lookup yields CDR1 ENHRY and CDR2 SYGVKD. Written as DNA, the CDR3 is TGTGCCATCAGTGTAATTAGCGGGGACTCTGGGGCCAACGTCCTGACTTTC. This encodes CAISVISGDSGANVLTF.

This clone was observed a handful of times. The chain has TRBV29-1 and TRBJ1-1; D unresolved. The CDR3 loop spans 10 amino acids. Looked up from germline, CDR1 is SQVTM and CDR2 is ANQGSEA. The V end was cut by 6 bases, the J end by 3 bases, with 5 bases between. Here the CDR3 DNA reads TGCAGCGTAGCGTACACTGAAGCTTTCTTT. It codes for CSVAYTEAFF.

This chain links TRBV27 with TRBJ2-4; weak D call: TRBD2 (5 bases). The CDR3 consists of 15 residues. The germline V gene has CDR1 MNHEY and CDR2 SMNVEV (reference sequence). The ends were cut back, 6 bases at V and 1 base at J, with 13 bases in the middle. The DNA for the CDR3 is TGTGCCAGCAGCCCCCTCACGGGGGCCAAAAACATTCAGTACTTC. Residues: CASSPLTGAKNIQYF.